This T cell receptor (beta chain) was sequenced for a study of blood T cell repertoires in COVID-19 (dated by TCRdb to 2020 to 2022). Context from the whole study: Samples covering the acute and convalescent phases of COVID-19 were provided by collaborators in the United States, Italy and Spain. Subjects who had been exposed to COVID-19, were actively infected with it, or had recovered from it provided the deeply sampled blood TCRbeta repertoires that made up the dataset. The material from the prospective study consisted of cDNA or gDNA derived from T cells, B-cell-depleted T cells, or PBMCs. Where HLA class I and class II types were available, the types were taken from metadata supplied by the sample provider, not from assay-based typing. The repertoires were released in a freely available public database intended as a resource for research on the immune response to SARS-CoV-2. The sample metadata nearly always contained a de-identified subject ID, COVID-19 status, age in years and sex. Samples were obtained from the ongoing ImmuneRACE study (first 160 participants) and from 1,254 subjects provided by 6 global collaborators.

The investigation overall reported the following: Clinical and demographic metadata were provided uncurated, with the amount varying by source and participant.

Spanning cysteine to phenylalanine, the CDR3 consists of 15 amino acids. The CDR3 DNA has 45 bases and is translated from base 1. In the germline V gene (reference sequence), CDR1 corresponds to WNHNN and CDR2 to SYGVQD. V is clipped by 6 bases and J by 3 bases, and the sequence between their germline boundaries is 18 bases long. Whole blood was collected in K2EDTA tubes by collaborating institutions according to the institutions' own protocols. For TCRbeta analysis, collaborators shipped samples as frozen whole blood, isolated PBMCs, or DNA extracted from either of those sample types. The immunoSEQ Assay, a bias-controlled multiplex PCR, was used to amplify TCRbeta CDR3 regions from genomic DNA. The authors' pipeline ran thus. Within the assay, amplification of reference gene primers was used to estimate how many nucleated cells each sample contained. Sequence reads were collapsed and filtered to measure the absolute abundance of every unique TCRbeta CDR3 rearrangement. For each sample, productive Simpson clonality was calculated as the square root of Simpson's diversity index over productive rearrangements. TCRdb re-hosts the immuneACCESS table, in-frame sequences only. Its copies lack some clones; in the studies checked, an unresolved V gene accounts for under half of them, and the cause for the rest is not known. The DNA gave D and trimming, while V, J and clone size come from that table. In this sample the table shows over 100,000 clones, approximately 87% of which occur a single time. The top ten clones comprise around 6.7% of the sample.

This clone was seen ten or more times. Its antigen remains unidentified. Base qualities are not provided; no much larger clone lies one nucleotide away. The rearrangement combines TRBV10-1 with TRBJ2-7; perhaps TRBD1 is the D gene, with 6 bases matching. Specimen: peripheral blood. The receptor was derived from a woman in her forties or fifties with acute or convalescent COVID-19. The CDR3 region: CASSPGHIAVYEQYF. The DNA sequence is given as TGCGCCAGCAGCCCGGGACACATAGCTGTCTACGAGCAGTACTTC.